This T cell receptor beta chain was obtained from a study of CXCR3-negative and CXCR3-positive naive CD8 T cells. Findings and limits, study-wide: TRB CDR3s were more hydrophobic in CXCR3-positive than in CXCR3-negative naive cells. TRBV-TRBJ usage matched between naive CXCR3-negative and CXCR3-positive cells but not between memory cells.

Comment on this clonotype: What it binds is not known.

The authors made the TRB cDNA libraries by 5' RACE using UMI labels. Following a re-call of the 5' RACE reads, TCRdb has one entry per CDR3 protein and lacks DNA. This sample's table has approximately 70,000 distinct CDR3 sequences. The study sorted every CD8+ T cell subset in triplicate at 250,000 to 300,000 cells each. CD45RO-CCR7+CD27+CD95- characterized naive CD8+ T cells. This CDR3 has 15 residues. The source of this sequence is a human donor in good health. Some clones in this sample may be carry-over from other donors' samples. This rearrangement joins TRBV12-3 or TRBV12-4 to TRBJ1-5; absent DNA, TCRdb's TRBD1 call cannot be checked. The source material was naive CXCR3- CD8+ T cells from blood. Subset denoted: CD45RO-CCR7+CD27+CD95- naive CD8+ T cells lacking CXCR3 (TNR3-). This CDR3 reads CASSAGTGLNQPQHF.